Reported below is one T cell receptor (beta chain). Its antigen remains unidentified. The sequencing template was cDNA reverse transcribed from extracted RNA. The data were produced by immunoSEQ multiplex PCR, yet TCRdb's version contains in-frame clones alone and is incomplete. This table holds roughly 140,000 clones, about two thirds found once. The sample is drawn from a study of CD8+ T cells in alopecia areata. PBMCs served as the source from which CD4+ and CD8+ T cells were sorted. Overall study findings and caveats: Normal-skin resident alphabeta T cells also appear among scalp sample sequences. Mice gave a clearer picture of TCR sharing than patients did, possibly for HLA-related reasons. Researchers report lesional scalp, most notably alopecia totalis/universalis, outstripped normal scalp in clonality.

The CDR3 covers 11 residues. Trimming took 4 bases from V and 7 from J, leaving 7 bases between them. Germline V gene sequence: CDR1 MGHDK, CDR2 SYGVNS. Sequencing used CD8+ T cells sorted from blood. The rearrangement uses TRBV25-1 and TRBJ1-2; D remains unclear. The receptor was isolated from a human donor in good health. The CDR3: CASSAGSGYTF. In nucleotides, the CDR3 is TGTGCCAGCAGTGCAGGAAGTGGCTACACCTTC.